This is a list of T cell receptor beta chains from one sample in a study of T cell responses to AZD1222 COVID-19 vaccine. Clones were read by immunoSEQ multiplex PCR, and TCRdb kept only the in-frame ones, dropping some. The table has roughly 150,000 clones, around 90% seen once. The starting material was peripheral blood, obtained 28 days after the second AZD1222 dose. The receptor source for this set is an adult who received the AZD1222 COVID-19 vaccine. CDR3s include the opening cysteine and the closing phenylalanine or tryptophan. Fields, in order: clone size, J gene, V gene, D gene, CDR3 protein, CDR3 DNA. D genes are given only for firm matches. Not all rows give a size; the values are once, few, many and, for expanded clones, a class.

>.|TRBJ1-4|TRBV7-9|.
CASSLGASEKLFF
TGTGCCAGCAGCCTAGGGGCATCTGAAAAACTGTTTTTT
>.|TRBJ1-5|TRBV6-6|.
CASTWIQPQHF
TGTGCCAGCACCTGGATTCAGCCCCAGCATTTT
>.|TRBJ1-1|TRBV6-5|.
CASIKILDTEAFF
TGTGCCAGCATTAAAATTCTGGACACTGAAGCTTTCTTT
>.|TRBJ1-5|TRBV28|.
CASSFLSQKRDF
TGTGCCAGCAGTTTCTTATCCCAGAAGAGAGATTTT
>.|TRBJ1-4|TRBV15|TRBD1
CATSRVAGGEKLFF
TGTGCCACCAGCAGAGTGGCAGGGGGGGAAAAACTGTTTTTT
>once|TRBJ1-2|TRBV19|TRBD1
CASSILGQGDGYTF
TGTGCCAGTAGTATCTTGGGGCAGGGGGATGGCTACACCTTC
>.|TRBJ2-1|TRBV3-1/TRBV3-2|.
CASSQDTGSYNEQFF
TGTGCCAGCAGCCAAGATACGGGATCCTACAATGAGCAGTTCTTC
>.|TRBJ2-1|TRBV18|.
CASSPTPRGNEQFF
TGTGCCAGCTCACCAACGCCACGTGGGAATGAGCAGTTCTTC
>.|TRBJ2-3|TRBV7-2|.
CASSLQRGTDTQYF
TGTGCCAGCAGCTTACAGCGGGGCACAGATACGCAGTATTTT
>.|TRBJ1-2|TRBV30|TRBD1
CAWIFRQGPSYGYTF
TGTGCCTGGATTTTCCGACAGGGGCCCTCCTATGGCTACACCTTC
>.|TRBJ1-2|TRBV15|.
CATSRDGAYGYTF
TGTGCCACCAGCAGAGACGGGGCCTATGGCTACACCTTC
>.|TRBJ2-5|TRBV29-1|.
CSVVWQGMETQYF
TGCAGCGTTGTTTGGCAGGGTATGGAGACCCAGTACTTC
>.|TRBJ2-1|TRBV29-1|TRBD2
CSVESAGGVYNEQFF
TGCAGCGTTGAATCGGCGGGGGGCGTTTACAATGAGCAGTTCTTC
>.|TRBJ2-1|TRBV6-5|TRBD2
CASSYSWTSGGAEQFF
TGTGCCAGCAGTTACTCCTGGACTAGCGGGGGGGCCGAGCAGTTCTTC
>once|TRBJ1-2|TRBV27|TRBD1
CASSSQGNRLRHGYTF
TGTGCCAGCAGTTCACAGGGGAATCGACTGAGACACGGCTACACCTTC
>.|TRBJ1-5|TRBV3-1/TRBV3-2|TRBD1
CASSQDSSGTGLQPQHF
TGTGCCAGCAGCCAAGATAGTTCCGGGACAGGGCTCCAGCCCCAGCATTTT
>.|TRBJ1-2|TRBV5-6|.
CASSGSGGGNGYTF
TGTGCCAGCAGCGGGAGTGGGGGAGGGAATGGCTACACCTTC
>once|TRBJ1-2|TRBV7-2|.
CASSLVPGDFSYTF
TGTGCCAGCAGCTTAGTGCCAGGGGATTTCAGCTACACCTTC
>.|TRBJ1-2|TRBV19|TRBD1
CASSISQGGGYGYTF
TGTGCCAGTAGTATCAGCCAGGGGGGCGGATATGGCTACACCTTC
>.|TRBJ1-2|TRBV10-3|.
CAISGSTTGYGYTF
TGTGCCATCAGTGGTTCTACAACCGGCTATGGCTACACCTTC
>.|TRBJ1-2|TRBV29-1|TRBD1
CSVDVGQAYPANYGYTF
TGCAGCGTTGATGTGGGACAGGCCTACCCTGCTAACTATGGCTACACCTTC
>.|TRBJ1-2|TRBV4-3|TRBD1
CASSPGRGINRGAYGYTF
TGCGCCAGCAGCCCAGGGCGGGGGATCAACAGGGGGGCCTATGGCTACACCTTC
>.|TRBJ1-2|TRBV27|.
CASSLSGGYYGYTF
TGTGCCAGCAGTTTATCGGGGGGGTACTATGGCTACACCTTC
>.|TRBJ1-2|TRBV6-5|.
CASSYSSTGFRGYTF
TGTGCCAGCAGTTACTCGAGTACAGGCTTTAGGGGCTACACCTTC
>.|TRBJ1-2|TRBV2|.
CASSVVSEVGYGYTF
TGTGCCAGCAGTGTTGTTTCGGAGGTGGGATATGGCTACACCTTC
>.|TRBJ2-1|TRBV7-9|TRBD2
CASSRGTSGATRFINEQFF
TGTGCCAGCAGCCGCGGGACTAGCGGGGCCACCCGTTTCATAAATGAGCAGTTCTTC
>few|TRBJ2-2|TRBV4-2|.
CASSPGRIGELFF
TGTGCCAGCAGCCCAGGGCGGATCGGGGAGCTGTTTTTT
>.|TRBJ1-3|TRBV5-1|.
CASSLDRRNTIYF
TGCGCCAGCAGCCTAGACCGAAGAAACACCATATATTTT
>once|TRBJ1-1|TRBV3-1/TRBV3-2|.
CASSHRDGNTEAFF
TGTGCCAGCAGCCACCGCGACGGGAACACTGAAGCTTTCTTT
>.|TRBJ1-5|TRBV5-1|.
CASSLRAGNQPQHF
TGCGCCAGCAGCTTAAGGGCAGGGAATCAGCCCCAGCATTTT
>.|TRBJ1-6|TRBV7-6|.
CASSLNGGINSPLHF
TGTGCCAGCAGCTTAAACGGGGGGATTAATTCACCCCTCCACTTT
>.|TRBJ2-2|TRBV5-1|.
CASSLQGNANTGELFF
TGCGCCAGCAGCTTGCAGGGGAACGCGAACACCGGGGAGCTGTTTTTT
>.|TRBJ2-1|TRBV6-2/TRBV6-3|.
CASSAYREEQFF
TGTGCCAGCAGTGCTTACAGGGAGGAGCAGTTCTTC
>.|TRBJ1-3|TRBV3-1/TRBV3-2|.
CASSPEGRSSGNTIYF
TGTGCCAGCAGCCCCGAGGGGCGGTCCTCTGGAAACACCATATATTTT
>.|TRBJ1-3|TRBV5-1|.
CASSLEDLGNTIYF
TGCGCCAGCAGCTTGGAGGACCTCGGAAACACCATATATTTT
>once|TRBJ2-4|TRBV5-1|.
CASNRGGDDKNIQYF
TGCGCCAGCAATAGGGGGGGCGACGACAAAAACATTCAGTACTTC
>few|TRBJ2-5|TRBV5-1|.
CASSWGTEGAQYF
TGCGCCAGCAGCTGGGGGACCGAGGGGGCCCAGTACTTC
>once|TRBJ2-7|TRBV5-1|.
CASSLEAGGSEQYF
TGCGCCAGCAGCTTGGAGGCAGGAGGTAGCGAGCAGTACTTC
>.|TRBJ1-2|TRBV19|.
CASSAGTPGYGYTF
TGTGCCAGTAGTGCGGGGACCCCAGGGTATGGCTACACCTTC
>.|TRBJ1-2|TRBV4-3|.
CASSQAAGYGYTF
TGCGCCAGCAGCCAAGCCGCCGGGTATGGCTACACCTTC
>.|TRBJ1-2|TRBV18|.
CASSLSTANYGYTF
TGTGCCAGCTCACTTAGTACAGCTAACTATGGCTACACCTTC
>.|TRBJ1-1|TRBV12-3/TRBV12-4|.
CASSKRAEAFF
TGTGCCAGCAGCAAAAGAGCTGAAGCTTTCTTT
>.|TRBJ1-4|TRBV11-2|.
CASSPVRGARNEKLFF
TGTGCCAGCAGCCCCGTCCGGGGGGCGCGCAATGAAAAACTGTTTTTT
>.|TRBJ1-6|TRBV7-9|.
CASSRGLNSPLHF
TGTGCCAGCAGCCGGGGGTTGAATTCACCCCTCCACTTT
>.|TRBJ1-2|TRBV11-2|.
CASRHLGQGKTNYGYTF
TGTGCCAGCAGACACCTGGGGCAGGGGAAGACTAACTATGGCTACACCTTC
>once|TRBJ1-1|TRBV5-8|.
CASSLEIALNTEAFF
TGTGCCAGCAGCTTGGAAATAGCTTTGAACACTGAAGCTTTCTTT
>.|TRBJ1-2|TRBV6-2/TRBV6-3|.
CASSYLGTGYGYTF
TGTGCCAGCAGTTACCTCGGGACTGGATATGGCTACACCTTC
>.|TRBJ2-7|TRBV4-1|TRBD1
CASSPQGVGEQYF
TGCGCCAGCAGCCCCCAGGGGGTGGGTGAGCAGTACTTC